This TCR beta chain was recorded in a study of neurological immune-mediated disorders. Synthesis of cDNA used 5'RACE (with 10-nucleotide random UMIs). TCRdb analysed the 5' RACE reads with MiXCR anew, one entry per CDR3 protein. The table lists about 66,000 distinct CDR3 sequences, more than 9.5% of them singletons. Many counts were recorded for this clonotype. The time point: longitudinal time-point 2. The sequenced sample was PBMCs. The receptor was derived from a man in his thirties or forties in good health.

Here the CDR3 reads CSASSSGNPYEQYF. CDR3 bases: TGCAGTGCTAGTTCCAGCGGGAACCCCTACGAGCAGTACTTC. The chain has TRBV20-1 and TRBJ2-7, with TRBD2 identical over 7 bases. CDR1 and CDR2 from the germline V gene are DFQATT and SNEGSKA (reference sequence). The CDR3 is 14 residues long. J lost 2 bases, V lost 3 bases, and 7 bases had no gene match.